This TCR beta chain was found in a study of blood T cells in healthy people across ages. Total RNA was extracted at no less than 5 micrograms per sample. Study-wide results and caveats: Researchers deemed the diversity estimates from one million T cells underestimates. It was the long-lived donors that had more naive CD4+ cells and higher diversity than aged donors.

Regarding this clonotype: Its antigen is still unknown.

V lost 6 bases and J lost 6, with 17 bases in between. CDR3 size: 15 residues. Germline V gene sequence: CDR1 ENHRY, CDR2 SYGVKD. For the second PCR, which ran for roughly 7 to 11 cycles, a sample-barcoded 5' primer and a J-beta primer mix were used. Researchers report that a template-switch adaptor with 12 random nucleotides tagged each cDNA molecule. In TCRdb, the 5' RACE reads were re-called with MiXCR into one record per CDR3 protein. Seen here are 380,000 or so distinct CDR3 sequences, roughly half observed once, and the top ten hold roughly 51%. The chain joins TRBV10-3 to TRBJ1-4, with D perhaps TRBD1 (6 bases). The sequence was obtained from a man in his 60s in good health. Sequenced sample: blood. Written as DNA, the CDR3 is TGTGCCATCAGGGATGGGGGCGCGGCTGATGAAAAACTGTTTTTT. Its translation is CAIRDGGAADEKLFF.